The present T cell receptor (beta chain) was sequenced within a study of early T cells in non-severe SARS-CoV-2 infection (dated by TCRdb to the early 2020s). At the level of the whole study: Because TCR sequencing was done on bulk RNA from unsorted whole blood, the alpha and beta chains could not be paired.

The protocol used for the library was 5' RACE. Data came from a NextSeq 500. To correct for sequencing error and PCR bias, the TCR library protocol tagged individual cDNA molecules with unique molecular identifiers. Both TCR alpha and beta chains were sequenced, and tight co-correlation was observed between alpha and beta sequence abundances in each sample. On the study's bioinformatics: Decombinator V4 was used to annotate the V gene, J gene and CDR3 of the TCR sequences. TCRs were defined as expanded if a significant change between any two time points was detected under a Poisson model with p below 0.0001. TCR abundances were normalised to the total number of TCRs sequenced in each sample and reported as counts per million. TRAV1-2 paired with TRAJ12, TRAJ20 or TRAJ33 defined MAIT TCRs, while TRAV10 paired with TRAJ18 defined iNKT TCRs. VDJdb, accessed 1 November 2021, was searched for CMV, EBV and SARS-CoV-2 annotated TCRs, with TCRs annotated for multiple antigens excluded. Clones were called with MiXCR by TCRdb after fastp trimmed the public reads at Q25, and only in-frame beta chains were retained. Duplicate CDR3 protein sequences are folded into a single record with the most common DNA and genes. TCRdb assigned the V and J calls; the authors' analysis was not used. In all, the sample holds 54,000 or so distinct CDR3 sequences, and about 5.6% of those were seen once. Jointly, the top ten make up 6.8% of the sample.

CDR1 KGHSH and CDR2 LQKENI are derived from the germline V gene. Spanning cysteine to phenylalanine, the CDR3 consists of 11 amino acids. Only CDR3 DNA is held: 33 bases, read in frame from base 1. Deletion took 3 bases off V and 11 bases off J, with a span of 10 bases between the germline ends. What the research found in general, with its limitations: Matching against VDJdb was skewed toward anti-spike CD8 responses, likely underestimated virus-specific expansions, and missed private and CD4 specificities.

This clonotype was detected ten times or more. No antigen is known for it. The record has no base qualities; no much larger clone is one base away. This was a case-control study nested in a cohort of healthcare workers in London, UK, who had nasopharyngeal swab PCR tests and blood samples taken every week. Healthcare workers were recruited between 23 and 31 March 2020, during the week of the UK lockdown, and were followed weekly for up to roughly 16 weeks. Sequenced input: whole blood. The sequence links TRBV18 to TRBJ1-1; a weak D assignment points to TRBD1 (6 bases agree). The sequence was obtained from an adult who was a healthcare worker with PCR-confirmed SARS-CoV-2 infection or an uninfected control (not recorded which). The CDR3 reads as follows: CASSPDRRAFF. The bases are TGTGCCAGCTCACCCGACAGGAGGGCTTTCTTT.